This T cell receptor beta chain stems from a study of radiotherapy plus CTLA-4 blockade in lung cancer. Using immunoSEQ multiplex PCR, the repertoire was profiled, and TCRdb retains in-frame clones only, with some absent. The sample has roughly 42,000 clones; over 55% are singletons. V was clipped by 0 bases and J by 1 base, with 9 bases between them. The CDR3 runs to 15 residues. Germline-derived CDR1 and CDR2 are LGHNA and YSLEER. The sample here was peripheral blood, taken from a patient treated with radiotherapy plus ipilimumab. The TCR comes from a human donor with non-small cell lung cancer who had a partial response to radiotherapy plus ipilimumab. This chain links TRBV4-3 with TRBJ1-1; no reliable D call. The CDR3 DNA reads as TGCGCCAGCAGCCAAGAGGTATTGAGGAACACTGAAGCTTTCTTT. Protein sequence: CASSQEVLRNTEAFF.